This TCR beta chain appears in the sequencing data of a study of read filtering for tumor transcriptome and immune sequencing. Whole-study context: The cohort had about 16 men and approximately 14 women aged about 47 to 80, mean roughly 65 years. Revised staging placed 8 patients in R-ISS I, roughly 17 in II, over 5 in III.

From roughly 400 ng of RNA, a library with molecular barcoded alpha/delta and beta/gamma adaptors was made. TCRdb itself ran the reads through MiXCR, one entry per CDR3 protein. The sample lists roughly 25,000 distinct CDR3 sequences; 20% to 25% were seen once. This clonotype was observed many times. Every patient had bone marrow sampled while the disease was active. Germline lookup yields CDR1 SEHNR and CDR2 FQNEAQ (reference sequence). The junction had 3 bases not matched to a gene; V was cut back by 5 bases and J by 5 bases. The CDR3 totals 15 residues. The chain links TRBV7-9 to TRBJ2-1, with 13 bases fitting TRBD2. The TCR originated in a donor aged 40 or older with multiple myeloma. Sequences were obtained from a population of CD138-negative cells sorted from bone marrow. CDR3 amino acids: CASSHGLAGDNEQFF. The CDR3 nucleotides read TGTGCCAGCAGCCACGGACTAGCGGGAGACAATGAGCAGTTCTTC. The entire variable domain, with the rest obtained from reference TRBV7-9 and TRBJ2-1, is as follows: DTGVSQNPRHKITKRGQNVTFRCDPISEHNRLYWYRQTLGQGPEFLTYFQNEAQLEKSRLLSDRFSAERPKGSFSTLEIQRTEQGDSAMYLCASSHGLAGDNEQFFGPGTRLTVL.